The 8 T cell receptor beta chains reported below all come from one sample, sequenced in a study of regulatory T cells in long-lasting Graves disease. The time point is: persistent/refractory GD, antithyroid drugs over 5 years with positive TRAb. The TCR library was prepared using RNA isolated from PBMCs. Building the TCR beta libraries relied on iRepertoire HTBI primers, and CDR3 regions underwent Arm-PCR. TCRdb re-derived calls from the multiplex PCR reads in MiXCR, one entry per CDR3 protein. The table has a few hundred thousand distinct CDR3 sequences, 22% seen once. Sequencing was performed on peripheral blood mononuclear cells (PBMCs), taken when the disease was refractory, from a patient treated with antithyroid drugs. The receptor set was obtained from a female donor with Graves disease.

The chain uses TRBV18 and TRBJ2-4; D ambiguous. CDR1 and CDR2 from the germline V gene are KGHSH and LQKENI. V was trimmed by 1 base and J by 7 bases, leaving 11 bases between them. The CDR3 is made up of 14 amino acids. CDR3 coding DNA: TGTGCCAGCTCACCACGGGAAGGGAACAACATTCAGTACTTC. Residues: CASSPREGNNIQYF.

The chain links TRBV29-1 to TRBJ2-7; D tentatively fits TRBD1 or TRBD2 (5 bases each). The CDR3 is 13 residues long. The V end lost 6 bases, the J end lost 3 bases, and 15 bases lay between the germline ends. Germline values: CDR1 SQVTM, CDR2 ANQGSEA. CDR3 in amino acids: CSVAPAGGYEQYF. The CDR3 bases are TGCAGCGTCGCCCCCGCTGGGGGCTACGAGCAGTACTTC.

This rearrangement joins TRBV6-2 or TRBV6-3 to TRBJ2-7; D not resolved. The V end was cut by 6 bases, the J end by 3 bases, with 24 bases between. The germline V gene encodes CDR1 MNHEY and CDR2 SVGEGT. CDR3 length equals 17 residues. The CDR3 DNA follows: TGTGCCAGCAGCCCCCGTCGTCTGGCGGCGCAGATCTACGAGCAGTACTTC. This gives the protein CASSPRRLAAQIYEQYF.

The chain joins TRBV6-2 or TRBV6-3 to TRBJ2-7, with TRBD2 matching 10 bases. The CDR3 sequence is 14 residues long. The germline gives CDR1 MNHEY, CDR2 SVGEGT. Trimming removed 9 bases from V and 7 bases from J; junction bases left unmatched: 12. CDR3 coding DNA: TGTGCCAGTAAACACCCGGGACTAGCGCGAGAGCAGTACTTC. It yields the protein CASKHPGLAREQYF.

This clonotype was seen many times. The chain has TRBV6-1 and TRBJ1-5; maybe TRBD1 (6 bases). CDR3 length: 15 residues. The V end lost 4 bases, the J end lost 0 bases, and 10 bases lay between the germline ends. Germline V gene sequence: CDR1 MNHNS, CDR2 SASEGT. In DNA form, the CDR3 reads TGTGCCAGCAGTGTGCGACAGGATAGCAATCAGCCCCAGCATTTT. The encoded protein is CASSVRQDSNQPQHF.

This clonotype was found once. It is unclear where the CDR3 begins or ends on the DNA, so no DNA is shown, and the CDR3 is as TCRdb lists it. The chain is built from TRBV6-5 and TRBJ2-7. Germline loops: CDR1 MNHEY, CDR2 SVGAGI. The CDR3 is made up of 14 amino acids, end residues included. CDR3 loop: CASSSSASSYEQYF.

At least ten counts were recorded for this clonotype. V is TRBV5-6 and J is TRBJ1-4; no clear D. V lost 3 bases to trimming and J lost 7 bases, with 13 bases between them. CDR1 is SGHDT, CDR2 YYEEEE, per germline. There are 14 residues in the CDR3. The CDR3 region has the DNA TGTGCCAGCAGCTGGACCGTGAGAAGTGAAAAACTGTTTTTT. Residues: CASSWTVRSEKLFF.

This clonotype appeared a few times. This sequence joins TRBV7-2 and TRBJ2-7; 9 nucleotides align to TRBD2. This CDR3 contains 15 residues. Germline values: CDR1 SGHTA, CDR2 FQGNSA. Germline trimming cut 5 bases from V and 2 bases from J; bases unmatched to any gene: 7. The CDR3 loop is CASSITSGFAYEQYF. CDR3 DNA: TGTGCCAGCAGCATCACTAGCGGGTTCGCCTACGAGCAGTACTTC. The full variable domain, rest sourced from reference TRBV7-2 and TRBJ2-7, is GAGVSQSPSNKVTEKGKDVELRCDPISGHTALYWYRQSLGQGLEFLIYFQGNSAPDKSGLPSDRFSAERTGGSVSTLTIQRTQQEDSAVYLCASSITSGFAYEQYFGPGTRLTVT.